Following are 16 T cell receptor beta chains from one sample sequenced in a study of cytomegalovirus exposure and HLA in healthy donors. Measured with immunoSEQ multiplex PCR; TCRdb has only the in-frame clones, and not every one. The sample holds around 300,000 clones, around 90% seen once. Sequences were obtained from PBMCs. Receptor source: a man younger than 40 in good health and CMV-seronegative.

The chain uses TRBV11-2 and TRBJ2-4; a possible D gene is TRBD2 (6 bases). This CDR3 has 14 residues. CDR1 and CDR2 (germline): SGHAT, FQNNGV. The V end was cut by 1 base, the J end by 8 bases, with 12 bases between. The CDR3: CASSLVVTGDIQYF. The CDR3 coding sequence is TGTGCCAGCAGCTTAGTTGTGACGGGGGACATTCAGTACTTC.

The rearrangement links TRBV7-9 to TRBJ2-7, with a possible D match to TRBD2 (6 bases). Germline V CDR1 and CDR2: SEHNR, FQNEAQ (reference sequence). CDR3 length equals 15 residues. Trimming removed 5 bases at V and 2 bases at J, with 16 bases between. The CDR3, as DNA: TGTGCCAGCAGCCCTTTCACGGGAGTCCCCTACGAGCAGTACTTC. Amino acid sequence: CASSPFTGVPYEQYF.

CDR3 sequence reads: CASSPGISYEQYF. Here the CDR3 DNA reads TGTGCCAGCAGTCCCGGGATCTCCTACGAGCAGTACTTC. This chain joins TRBV25-1 and TRBJ2-7; TRBD2 might be the D (5 bases). Trimming stripped 5 bases from V and 0 bases from J, with 8 bases between. Germline V gives CDR1 MGHDK, CDR2 SYGVNS. The CDR3 sequence is 13 residues long.

This sequence joins TRBV5-4 and TRBJ1-2, with D uncertain. This CDR3 is 13 amino acids long. The V gene lost 0 bases and the J gene lost 6 bases, with 9 bases spanning the gap. Germline CDR1 and CDR2: SGHNT and YYREEE (reference sequence). For the CDR3, the DNA is TGTGCCAGCAGCTTGGCAGGATTGGATGGCTACACCTTC. It translates to CASSLAGLDGYTF.

The chain is built from TRBV7-2 and TRBJ1-2; 9 nucleotides align to TRBD1. The CDR3 has 17 residues. The V gene's germline CDR1 is SGHTA and CDR2 FQGNSA. V was pared by 0 bases and J by 4 bases, with 9 bases of the junction left unmatched. In nucleotides, the CDR3 is TGTGCCAGCAGCTTAGCGGTGGGGACAGGGCCCTTCTATGGCTACACCTTC. Its translation: CASSLAVGTGPFYGYTF.

The J gene is TRBJ2-1, the V gene TRBV14; possible D gene TRBD2, 5 bases. This CDR3 comprises 15 residues. Germline CDR1 SGHDN, CDR2 FVKESK. The germline V and J ends were trimmed by 5 bases and 6 bases, with 17 bases remaining between them. CDR3 sequence (DNA): TGTGCCAGCAGCACCGGATCGAGGGTCACCAATGAGCAGTTCTTC. Translation gives CASSTGSRVTNEQFF.

The rearrangement joins TRBV12-5 to TRBJ2-7; TRBD2 aligns across 11 bases. V shed 0 bases and J 0 bases; nucleotides not matched to a gene: 7. The germline gives CDR1 LGHNT, CDR2 FRNRAP. The CDR3 contains 18 residues. The CDR3 spells CASGLVLAGVRDSYEQYF. CDR3 in DNA: TGTGCTAGTGGTTTGGTACTAGCGGGGGTCCGAGACTCCTACGAGCAGTACTTC.

The chain employs TRBV18 and TRBJ1-6, with D unclear. Looked up from germline, CDR1 is KGHSH and CDR2 is LQKENI. The CDR3 consists of 14 residues. Trimming cost V 6 bases and J 7 bases, with 13 bases left between them. Here the CDR3 reads CASSEEARNSPLHF. Here the CDR3 DNA reads TGTGCCAGCTCTGAGGAGGCCCGGAATTCACCCCTCCACTTT.

In nucleotides, the CDR3 is TGTGCCCGAGGGGGGGAAAGAAGCACAGATACGCAGTATTTT. Its translation: CARGGERSTDTQYF. V usage is TRBV2 and J usage is TRBJ2-3, with D maybe TRBD2 (7 bases). Germline V lookup: CDR1 SNHLY, CDR2 FYNNEI. This CDR3 spans 14 amino acids. V lost 11 bases and J lost 0, with 15 bases in between.

This chain links TRBV6-5 with TRBJ1-6; D not certain. Germline CDR1 reads MNHEY; CDR2 reads SVGAGI. The CDR3 runs to 14 residues. With 2 bases removed from V and 3 bases from J, the gap between germline ends came to 5 bases. This chain's CDR3 is CASSYNSYNSPLHF. The DNA of the CDR3 is TGTGCCAGCAGTTACAACAGCTATAATTCACCCCTCCACTTT.

This clone appeared once. The chain carries TRBV2 and TRBJ2-1; 12 nucleotides align to TRBD2. Per germline, CDR1 SNHLY and CDR2 FYNNEI. The CDR3 length is 17 residues. J lost 12 bases, V lost 4 bases, and 16 bases had no gene match. The CDR3 DNA sequence: TGTGCCAGCAGTGCTGAAACTAGCGGGGGGCCCGAGCGGGGGCAGTTCTTC. It specifies CASSAETSGGPERGQFF.

The chain joins TRBV7-8 to TRBJ1-4; TRBD1 matches 11 bases. This CDR3 contains 15 residues. From germline, CDR1 is SGHVS and CDR2 FQNEAQ. Unmatched junction bases numbered 5, after V lost 5 bases and J lost 6 bases. CDR3 region: CASSPGQGADEKLFF. CDR3 bases: TGTGCCAGCAGCCCAGGACAGGGGGCGGATGAAAAACTGTTTTTT. Based on the CDR3 plus reference TRBV7-8 and TRBJ1-4, the full variable domain is GAGVSQSPRYKVAKRGQDVALRCDPISGHVSLFWYQQALGQGPEFLTYFQNEAQLDKSGLPSDRFFAERPEGSVSTLKIQRTQQEDSAVYLCASSPGQGADEKLFFGSGTQLSVL.

The rearrangement joins TRBV18 to TRBJ2-3, with a weak D call TRBD2 (7 bases). CDR1 is KGHSH, CDR2 LQKENI, per germline. The V gene lost 3 bases and the J gene lost 1 base, with 14 bases spanning the gap. The CDR3 runs 16 residues. The DNA for the CDR3 is TGTGCCAGCTCACCTCTACGGGGGGCAGGCACAGATACGCAGTATTTT. Translated, it gives CASSPLRGAGTDTQYF.

The gene calls are TRBV7-8 and TRBJ1-4; no clear D gene. V lost 1 base and J 4 bases, leaving 10 bases between the germline ends. The CDR3 has 15 residues. Per germline, CDR1 SGHVS and CDR2 FQNEAQ. This CDR3 is CASSLGSNINEKLFF. The CDR3 nucleotides are TGTGCCAGCAGCTTAGGGTCGAACATTAATGAAAAACTGTTTTTT. The variable domain in full, completed from reference TRBV7-8 and TRBJ1-4, reads GAGVSQSPRYKVAKRGQDVALRCDPISGHVSLFWYQQALGQGPEFLTYFQNEAQLDKSGLPSDRFFAERPEGSVSTLKIQRTQQEDSAVYLCASSLGSNINEKLFFGSGTQLSVL.

The chain carries TRBV5-6 and TRBJ2-7; D not resolved. The CDR3 is 15 residues long. The germline V gene has CDR1 SGHDT and CDR2 YYEEEE. With 3 bases removed from V and 3 bases from J, the gap between germline ends came to 16 bases. CDR3 in DNA: TGTGCCAGCAGCTCCTTTCCGCCGAACTACTACGAGCAGTACTTC. Translating it yields CASSSFPPNYYEQYF.

J is TRBJ2-7 and V is TRBV6-1; 8 bases are a match to TRBD1. Trimming removed 4 bases from V and 3 bases from J; junction bases left unmatched: 11. Germline V gene lookup returns CDR1 MNHNS and CDR2 SASEGT. The length of the CDR3 is 16 residues. The CDR3 DNA reads TGTGCCAGCAGTGTACGCCCCGGGACAGGAATCTACGAGCAGTACTTC. Amino acid sequence: CASSVRPGTGIYEQYF.